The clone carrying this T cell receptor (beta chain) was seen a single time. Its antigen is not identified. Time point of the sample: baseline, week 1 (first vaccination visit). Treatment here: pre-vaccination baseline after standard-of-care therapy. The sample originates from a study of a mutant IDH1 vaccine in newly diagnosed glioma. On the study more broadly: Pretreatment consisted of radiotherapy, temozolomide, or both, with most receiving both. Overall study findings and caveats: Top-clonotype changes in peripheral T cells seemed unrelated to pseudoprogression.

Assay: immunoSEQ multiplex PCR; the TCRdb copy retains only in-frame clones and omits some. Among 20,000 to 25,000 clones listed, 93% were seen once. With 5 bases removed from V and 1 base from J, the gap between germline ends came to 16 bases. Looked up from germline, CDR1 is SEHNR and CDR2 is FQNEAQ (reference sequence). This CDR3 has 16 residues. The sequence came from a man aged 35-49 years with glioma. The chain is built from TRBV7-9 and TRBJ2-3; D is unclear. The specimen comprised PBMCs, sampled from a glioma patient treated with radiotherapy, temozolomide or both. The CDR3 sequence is CASSLFWVERTDTQYF. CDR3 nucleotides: TGTGCCAGCAGCCTGTTCTGGGTCGAACGCACAGATACGCAGTATTTT.